Listed below are T cell receptor beta chains from one sample, sequenced in a study of beta chain features in type 1 diabetes. Produced via immunoSEQ multiplex PCR; TCRdb's table is partial and in-frame only. Of 200,000 to 300,000 clones detected, roughly a tenth appear once; the ten largest clones hold 0.017%. The specimen sequenced was naive CD4+ T cells from blood. The receptor set was obtained from a man aged 30-40 years with type 1 diabetes. Each CDR3 is given with its conserved first and last residue. The D gene is left open where the match is weak. A row's size may be missing; if present it is once, few, many or a size class.

cdr3_nt	cdr3_aa	v_call	j_call	clone_size	d_call
TGTGCCAGCAGTTTCGGGGGCTATGGCTACACCTTC	CASSFGGYGYTF	TRBV28	TRBJ1-2	-	-
TGTGCCAGCTCCCCCACAGGGGGCAGGCAGCCCCAGCATTTT	CASSPTGGRQPQHF	TRBV18	TRBJ1-5	-	TRBD1
TGTGCCAGCTCACCCCCGGGCAGCACAGGAGAGACCCAGTACTTC	CASSPPGSTGETQYF	TRBV18	TRBJ2-5	-	-
TGTGCCAGCTTATCCACTAGCGGGGCATCCTACGAGCAGTACTTC	CASLSTSGASYEQYF	TRBV28	TRBJ2-7	-	TRBD2
TGTGCCAGCAGCGTCGGGGGAAGAAATGAAAAACTGTTTTTT	CASSVGGRNEKLFF	TRBV9	TRBJ1-4	few	-
TGCAGCGTTGGAAGGCAGGGGCTAGGGCAAGAGACCCAGTACTTC	CSVGRQGLGQETQYF	TRBV29-1	TRBJ2-5	few	-
TGTGCCACCAGCACCGAACGGGGGGGACTGTACAATGAGCAGTTCTTC	CATSTERGGLYNEQFF	TRBV15	TRBJ2-1	few	TRBD2
TGTGCCAGCAAACTGAACTACAGGGATGAAAAACTGTTTTTT	CASKLNYRDEKLFF	TRBV2	TRBJ1-4	-	-
TGTGCCAGCAGCCCGCGGAACCGGGGAACCCAGTACTTC	CASSPRNRGTQYF	TRBV14	TRBJ2-5	-	-
TGTGCCAGCAGTGATTGGACAGGGGTCTATGGCCCGTACTTC	CASSDWTGVYGPYF	TRBV2	TRBJ2-5	few	TRBD1
TGTGCCACCAGCACGACCGGGACAGGGAATTCACCCCTCCACTTT	CATSTTGTGNSPLHF	TRBV15	TRBJ1-6	-	TRBD1
TGTGCCAGCAGCCGACAGGACAATGAGCAGTTCTTC	CASSRQDNEQFF	TRBV7-9	TRBJ2-1	-	-
TGTGCCACCAGCAGAGATCGGGGCAGGGGGCTCGCCTACGAGCAGTACTTC	CATSRDRGRGLAYEQYF	TRBV15	TRBJ2-7	few	TRBD1
TGTGCCAGCAGCTTAGCTGGGGGCCGGACAGATACGCAGTATTTT	CASSLAGGRTDTQYF	TRBV7-2	TRBJ2-3	-	-
TGTGCCAGCAGCCTCGGGGGAGAAGAGACCCAGTACTTC	CASSLGGEETQYF	TRBV7-2	TRBJ2-5	-	-
TGTGCCAGCAGTCCCGGGACAGGGCCCATCGAGCAGTACTTC	CASSPGTGPIEQYF	TRBV28	TRBJ2-7	-	TRBD1
TGTGCCAGCAGTCAAGGACAGGGTCGGCAGCCCCAGCATTTT	CASSQGQGRQPQHF	TRBV6-5	TRBJ1-5	-	TRBD1
TGCGCCAGCAGGCCCGGGACAGGCCCCTCCGAGCAGTACTTC	CASRPGTGPSEQYF	TRBV5-1	TRBJ2-7	-	TRBD1
TGTGCCAGCAGCGTAGCTTCGGTAGCCCAAGAGACCCAGTACTTC	CASSVASVAQETQYF	TRBV9	TRBJ2-5	-	-
TGCGCCAGCAGCTTACCCTCGGGAGGGGGGACTGAAGCTTTCTTT	CASSLPSGGGTEAFF	TRBV5-1	TRBJ1-1	few	-
TGTGCCACCAGCAGATCCGCTAGCGGGGGTTTCAATGAGCAGTTCTTC	CATSRSASGGFNEQFF	TRBV15	TRBJ2-1	-	TRBD2
TGTGCCAGCAGCTCGCCACGACAGGGAGGCGAGCAGTACTTC	CASSSPRQGGEQYF	TRBV11-2	TRBJ2-7	-	-
TGTGCCAGCCGGGGGGGGCCAATAGCCAAAAACATTCAGTACTTC	CASRGGPIAKNIQYF	TRBV6-5	TRBJ2-4	few	TRBD2
TGTGCTAGTGGTATCCCACAGGGAGCCCAGCATTTT	CASGIPQGAQHF	TRBV12-5	TRBJ1-5	once	-
TGCAGCGTCGGATGGGCAGGGGGAGACACTGAAGCTTTCTTT	CSVGWAGGDTEAFF	TRBV29-1	TRBJ1-1	-	TRBD1
TGTGCCAGCAGTCCCTGGGAGGGATCCTACAATGAGCAGTTCTTC	CASSPWEGSYNEQFF	TRBV6-5	TRBJ2-1	few	TRBD2
TGTGCCAGCAGCTTAGGGGTCTCCCGGGGGTCACCCCTCCACTTT	CASSLGVSRGSPLHF	TRBV7-8	TRBJ1-6	-	-
TGCGCCAGCAGCTTTGGGGGACAGGGCGTGAATGAGCAGTTCTTC	CASSFGGQGVNEQFF	TRBV5-1	TRBJ2-1	few	TRBD1
TGTGCCAGCTCACCGACAGGGCCAGAGACCCAGTACTTC	CASSPTGPETQYF	TRBV18	TRBJ2-5	few	TRBD1
TGCAGTGCTAGTTCGGACAGGACCGTTTTT	CSASSDRTVF	TRBV20-1	TRBJ1-6	-	TRBD1
TGTGCCAGCAGCCCGGACAGGGGAAAGGATACGCAGTATTTT	CASSPDRGKDTQYF	TRBV13	TRBJ2-3	-	TRBD1
TGTGCCAGCTCACCATCGGGGAATCAGCCCCAGCATTTT	CASSPSGNQPQHF	TRBV18	TRBJ1-5	-	-
TGCGCCAGCAGCTTGCGTGTAGCGGGGGGCGGCGCAGATACGCAGTATTTT	CASSLRVAGGGADTQYF	TRBV5-1	TRBJ2-3	few	TRBD2
TGTGCCAGCAGCGGACGGGACAGGGGGAACACCGGGGAGCTGTTTTTT	CASSGRDRGNTGELFF	TRBV7-9	TRBJ2-2	few	TRBD1
TGTGCCAGCAGCCCCGAGAGGGCCCGGTCACCCCTCCACTTT	CASSPERARSPLHF	TRBV5-6	TRBJ1-6	-	-
TGTGCCAGCAGCTTAGGGGAGGGGACCTATGGCTACACCTTC	CASSLGEGTYGYTF	TRBV7-9	TRBJ1-2	few	-
TGTGCCAGCAGTTACTCGAGGGCAGGCACGTACTTC	CASSYSRAGTYF	TRBV6-6	TRBJ2-5	-	-
TGTGCCAGCTCACCAAACAGGGAGAGAATCTATGGCTACACCTTC	CASSPNRERIYGYTF	TRBV18	TRBJ1-2	-	-
TGCGCCAGCAGTAGGCGGACAGGGGAGGATACGCAGTATTTT	CASSRRTGEDTQYF	TRBV5-1	TRBJ2-3	-	TRBD1
TGTGCCAGCAGCGTAGGACAGGGGTGGACCGGGGAGCTGTTTTTT	CASSVGQGWTGELFF	TRBV9	TRBJ2-2	few	TRBD1